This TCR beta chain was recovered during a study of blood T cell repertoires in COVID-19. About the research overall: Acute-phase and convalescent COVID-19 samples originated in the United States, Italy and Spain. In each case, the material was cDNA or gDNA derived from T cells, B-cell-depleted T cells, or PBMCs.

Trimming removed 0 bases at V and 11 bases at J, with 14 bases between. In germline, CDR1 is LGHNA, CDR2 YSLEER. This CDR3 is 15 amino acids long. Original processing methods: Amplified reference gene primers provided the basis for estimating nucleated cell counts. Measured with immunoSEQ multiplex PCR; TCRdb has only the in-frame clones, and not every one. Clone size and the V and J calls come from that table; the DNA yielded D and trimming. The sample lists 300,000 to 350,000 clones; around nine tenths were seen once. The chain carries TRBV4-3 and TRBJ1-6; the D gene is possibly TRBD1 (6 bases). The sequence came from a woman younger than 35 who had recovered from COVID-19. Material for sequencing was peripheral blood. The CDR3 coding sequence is TGCGCCAGCAGCCAAGAACTGGGGGCGCCTACACCCCTCCACTTT. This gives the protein CASSQELGAPTPLHF.